The 14 T cell receptor beta chains in this list originate from one sample, sequenced in a study of T cell responses to AZD1222 COVID-19 vaccine. The assay was immunoSEQ multiplex PCR, and TCRdb's table has in-frame clones only and misses some. The repertoire holds around 160,000 clones, with around nine tenths as singletons. The sequencing used peripheral blood, collected on day 0 of AZD1222 vaccination. Receptors originate from an adult in good health.

The chain carries TRBV4-3 and TRBJ2-7; D is perhaps TRBD2 (6 bases). CDR1 is LGHNA, CDR2 YSLEER, per germline. The germline V and J ends were trimmed by 0 bases and 5 bases, with 17 bases remaining between them. The CDR3 is made up of 16 amino acids. CDR3 residues: CASSQDGREGLDEQYF. The CDR3, as DNA: TGCGCCAGCAGCCAAGATGGGCGGGAAGGGTTGGACGAGCAGTACTTC.

The CDR3 nucleotides are TGCAGCGTATGGGACACCAGCTCCTACGAGCAGTACTTC. This sequence encodes CSVWDTSSYEQYF. The rearrangement links TRBV29-1 to TRBJ2-7, with D maybe TRBD1 (6 bases). Germline CDR1 is SQVTM and CDR2 is ANQGSEA. With 6 bases removed from V and 0 bases from J, the gap between germline ends came to 12 bases. This CDR3 is built from 13 residues.

The chain combines TRBV15 with TRBJ1-3; perhaps TRBD1 as D (6 bases). This CDR3 region has 19 residues. V gave up 6 bases and J gave up 5 bases, with 29 bases separating them. Germline CDR1 LNHNV, CDR2 YYDKDF (reference sequence). CDR3 sequence: CATSGAEDSGYRKRNTIYF. The DNA of the CDR3 is TGTGCCACCAGTGGAGCAGAGGACAGCGGCTATCGTAAAAGAAACACCATATATTTT.

V and J are TRBV4-2 and TRBJ1-5; D unresolved. Looked up from germline, CDR1 is LGHNA and CDR2 is YNFKEQ. V was cut by 0 bases and J by 4 bases, with 10 bases left in between. The CDR3 has 15 residues. The CDR3 DNA sequence: TGTGCCAGCAGCCAAGACTCCCGGGGTAATCAGCCCCAGCATTTT. Encoded protein: CASSQDSRGNQPQHF.

The chain joins TRBV20-1 to TRBJ2-1; perhaps D is TRBD1 or TRBD2 (5 bases each). Germline CDR1 DFQATT, CDR2 SNEGSKA (reference sequence). The V gene lost 3 bases and the J gene lost 6 bases, with 12 bases spanning the gap. This CDR3 contains 13 residues. In DNA form, the CDR3 reads TGCAGTGCTAGTATCGGGACGACCAATGAGCAGTTCTTC. Protein sequence: CSASIGTTNEQFF.

The chain has TRBV4-3 and TRBJ1-3, with TRBD1 as a possible D gene (6 bases). The CDR3 totals 18 residues. With 0 bases removed from V and 2 bases from J, the gap between germline ends came to 17 bases. Germline CDR1 LGHNA, CDR2 YSLEER. The CDR3 loop reads CASSQDSYLGGPGNTIYF. The DNA of the CDR3 is TGCGCCAGCAGCCAAGATTCATATCTGGGGGGGCCTGGAAACACCATATATTTT.

The V gene is TRBV7-9, the J gene TRBJ2-7; D uncertain. The CDR3 is 14 amino acids. Deletions cut 1 base from V and 5 bases from J, with 12 bases between. Germline assignment: CDR1 SEHNR and CDR2 FQNEAQ (reference sequence). CDR3 in amino acids: CASSLVGTSHEQYF. DNA for the CDR3: TGTGCCAGCAGCTTAGTCGGAACCTCTCACGAGCAGTACTTC. The whole variable domain, filled in from reference TRBV7-9 and TRBJ2-7, reads DTGVSQNPRHKITKRGQNVTFRCDPISEHNRLYWYRQTLGQGPEFLTYFQNEAQLEKSRLLSDRFSAERPKGSFSTLEIQRTEQGDSAMYLCASSLVGTSHEQYFGPGTRLTVT.

The CDR3 spells CASSPGGQGQIRLLQEQYF. In DNA, the CDR3 is TGTGCCAGTAGCCCCGGGGGACAGGGCCAAATCCGACTACTACAAGAGCAGTACTTC. The V call is TRBV19, the J call TRBJ2-7; 9 nucleotides line up with TRBD1. Germline CDR1 is LNHDA and CDR2 is SQIVND (reference sequence). V lost 6 bases and J lost 7; bases outside the gene matches: 25. This CDR3 contains 19 residues.

This clone was counted a few times. The genes are TRBV5-1 and TRBJ1-1; a possible D gene is TRBD1 (6 bases). V was trimmed by 2 bases and J by 7 bases, leaving 18 bases between them. The CDR3 is made up of 15 amino acids. Per the germline V gene, CDR1 is SGHRS and CDR2 is YFSETQ. CDR3 DNA: TGCGCCAGCAGCTTAGGACAGACACCCGGCGATGAAGCTTTCTTT. Translating it yields CASSLGQTPGDEAFF.

The chain uses TRBV12-3 or TRBV12-4 and TRBJ1-1; TRBD1 is a possible D gene (5 bases). V was cut by 6 bases and J by 1 base, with 9 bases left in between. The CDR3 spans 13 residues. The CDR3 nucleotides are TGTGCCAGCAGCCGGGGCCGGAACACTGAAGCTTTCTTT. It translates to CASSRGRNTEAFF.

J is TRBJ1-4 and V is TRBV10-3; a weak D match, TRBD1 (6 bases). The CDR3 is 13 residues long. V was cut by 7 bases and J by 7 bases, with 13 bases left in between. Germline V lookup: CDR1 ENHRY, CDR2 SYGVKD. CDR3 nucleotides: TGTGCCATCACTCCAAGGGGGGGTGAAAAACTGTTTTTT. Translated: CAITPRGGEKLFF.

This sequence joins TRBV5-8 and TRBJ2-7; D possibly corresponds to TRBD1 (6 bases). CDR3 length: 12 amino acids. The V gene's germline CDR1 is SGHTS and CDR2 YDEGEE. The V and J ends lost 0 bases and 5 bases respectively, with 6 bases between them. CDR3 bases: TGTGCCAGCAGCTTGGACAGGGACGAGCAGTACTTC. Encoded protein: CASSLDRDEQYF.

This rearrangement joins TRBV15 to TRBJ2-7; TRBD2 matches at 8 bases. The CDR3 runs 13 residues. The V gene's germline CDR1 is LNHNV and CDR2 YYDKDF (reference sequence). The junction had 5 bases not matched to a gene; V was cut back by 8 bases and J by 2 bases. The CDR3 loop is CATQLAAAYEQYF. CDR3 DNA: TGTGCCACCCAACTAGCGGCCGCCTACGAGCAGTACTTC. Full variable domain (rest looked up from reference TRBV15 and TRBJ2-7): DAMVIQNPRYQVTQFGKPVTLSCSQTLNHNVMYWYQQKSSQAPKLLFHYYDKDFNNEADTPDNFQSRRPNTSFCFLDIRSPGLGDTAMYLCATQLAAAYEQYFGPGTRLTVT.

The chain recombines TRBV9 with TRBJ1-2; D is unresolved. The V gene's germline CDR1 is SGDLS and CDR2 YYNGEE. V gave up 7 bases and J gave up 1 base, with 5 bases separating them. The CDR3 has 11 residues. This CDR3 is CASADNYGYTF. The CDR3 DNA sequence: TGTGCCAGCGCCGATAACTATGGCTACACCTTC.